The 9 T cell receptor beta chains below were found in one sample sequenced in a study of vaccination effects on CD4 cells after COVID-19. The table came from immunoSEQ multiplex PCR; TCRdb's copy has only in-frame clones and leaves some out. The sample lists about 47,000 clones, around 70% seen once, with 6.5% to 7.5% in the top ten. Cultured cells yielded isolated CD4+ T cells after around 9 days. Each person got two doses of an mRNA SARS-CoV-2 vaccine, BNT162b2 or mRNA-1273. No antigen is known for these receptors. The specimen was CD4+ T cells from PBMCs cultured without peptide, collected after COVID-19 vaccination. The receptor set was obtained from a human donor who received a COVID-19 vaccine.

As for this clone: Relative to the germline gene, one junction end is altered; a read error may explain this. The chain uses TRBV5-6 and TRBJ2-7, with D perhaps TRBD1 or TRBD2 (5 bases each). This CDR3 comprises 12 residues. Germline loops: CDR1 SGHDT, CDR2 YYEEEE. CDR3 sequence reads: CASSLSSGTAGF. CDR3 nucleotide sequence: TGTGCCAGCAGCCTATCATCCGGGACCGCAGGCTTC.

The rearrangement joins TRBV7-9 to TRBJ1-5, with a weak D call TRBD1 (5 bases). This CDR3 is 15 amino acids long. Trimming took off 1 base at V and 6 bases at J, with 13 bases between the two ends. CDR1 and CDR2 (germline): SEHNR, FQNEAQ (reference sequence). The CDR3 sequence is CASSLGVGVTQPQHF. The CDR3 nucleotides read TGTGCCAGCAGCTTAGGTGTGGGGGTGACTCAGCCCCAGCATTTT.

This sequence joins TRBV6-2 or TRBV6-3 and TRBJ2-5; D assignment may be TRBD1 or TRBD2 (5 bases each). V lost 1 base and J lost 5, with 11 bases in between. CDR3 length: 14 residues. The germline CDR1 and CDR2 sequences are MNHEY and SVGEGT. The CDR3 sequence is CASSYLGPRETQYF. CDR3 nucleotides: TGTGCCAGCAGTTACTTGGGACCTCGGGAGACCCAGTACTTC.

J is TRBJ2-1 and V is TRBV5-4, with 8 bases aligning to TRBD2. This CDR3 region has 16 residues. Germline V gene lookup returns CDR1 SGHNT and CDR2 YYREEE (reference sequence). V lost 4 bases to trimming and J lost 7 bases; unmatched junction nucleotides: 13. The CDR3 DNA reads TGTGCCAGCAGCAGCGAACTAGCGGAGCGTTTAAATGAGCAGTTCTTC. This sequence encodes CASSSELAERLNEQFF.

In its sample, this clone was seen once. Here the CDR3 reads CASSLGLAGYNEQFF. The CDR3 DNA follows: TGTGCCAGCAGCTTAGGACTAGCGGGGTACAATGAGCAGTTCTTC. The chain has TRBV11-2 and TRBJ2-1, with TRBD2 identical over 11 bases. Germline V lookup: CDR1 SGHAT, CDR2 FQNNGV. Germline trimming cut 1 base from V and 4 bases from J; bases unmatched to any gene: 0. The CDR3 loop spans 15 amino acids. The entire variable domain, with the rest obtained from reference TRBV11-2 and TRBJ2-1, is as follows: EAGVAQSPRYKIIEKRQSVAFWCNPISGHATLYWYQQILGQGPKLLIQFQNNGVVDDSQLPKDRFSAERLKGVDSTLKIQPAKLEDSAVYLCASSLGLAGYNEQFFGPGTRLTVL.

This clone occurred once. The J gene is TRBJ1-4, the V gene TRBV18; D ambiguous. The CDR3 is 14 residues long. Per germline, CDR1 KGHSH and CDR2 LQKENI. Between the trimmed V and J ends, which lost 2 bases and 7 bases, there was a span of 11 bases. This chain's CDR3 is CASSPMGSGEKLFF. CDR3 nucleotides: TGTGCCAGCTCACCAATGGGGTCCGGTGAAAAACTGTTTTTT.

The V and J genes are TRBV5-1 and TRBJ2-5; 10 bases line up with TRBD1. J lost 5 bases, V lost 4 bases, and 11 bases had no gene match. The CDR3 loop spans 16 amino acids. Per germline, CDR1 SGHRS and CDR2 YFSETQ. The CDR3 sequence: CASSLTGTGVSETQYF. The CDR3 nucleotides are TGCGCCAGCAGCCTGACTGGGACAGGGGTATCGGAGACCCAGTACTTC.

The chain has TRBV11-2 and TRBJ2-5, with D uncertain. V lost 1 base, J lost 5 bases, and 11 bases lay in between. In germline, CDR1 is SGHAT, CDR2 FQNNGV. The CDR3 is made up of 14 amino acids. The CDR3 sequence is CASSLGGSKETQYF. Here the CDR3 DNA reads TGTGCCAGCAGCTTAGGAGGCAGTAAGGAGACCCAGTACTTC. Combining the CDR3 with reference TRBV11-2 and TRBJ2-5 gives the whole variable domain EAGVAQSPRYKIIEKRQSVAFWCNPISGHATLYWYQQILGQGPKLLIQFQNNGVVDDSQLPKDRFSAERLKGVDSTLKIQPAKLEDSAVYLCASSLGGSKETQYFGPGTRLLVL.

This chain links TRBV19 with TRBJ1-2; 8 bases map to TRBD1. The V gene end was trimmed by 3 bases and the J gene end by 7 bases; junction bases not matched to a gene: 4. Germline V gene data show CDR1 as LNHDA and CDR2 as SQIVND (reference sequence). The CDR3 runs to 13 residues. The CDR3 protein is CASSIGRGLGYTF. The CDR3 DNA sequence: TGTGCCAGTAGTATTGGCAGGGGGCTTGGCTACACCTTC.